This T cell receptor beta chain comes out of a study of Graves' ophthalmopathy and Graves' hyperthyroidism. Broader study findings: The study's model predicted ophthalmopathy progression at about 71% sensitivity and about 78% specificity. Ophthalmopathy was separated from stable hyperthyroidism by a 13-signature model with 87.88% sensitivity and approximately 81% specificity.

The germline V gene encodes CDR1 DFQATT and CDR2 SNEGSKA (reference sequence). Trimming removed 7 bases from V and 8 bases from J, with 18 bases in between. CDR3 length: 13 residues. Orbital computed tomography and thyroid ultrasound, along with TRAb, serum thyroxine and clinical symptoms, underpinned diagnosis. This clonotype was picked up many times. Its matching antigen is unknown. RNA served as the template for amplifying TCR beta CDR3 regions. RT-PCR in the first round used HTBI primers; a second-round multiplex PCR followed. MiXCR, applied by TCRdb to the multiplex PCR reads, yields one record per CDR3 protein. This sample has about 500,000 distinct CDR3 sequences, with roughly 14% found just once.

This clonotype was sampled from a woman aged 30 to 39 with Graves' ophthalmopathy. This sequence joins TRBV20-1 and TRBJ1-3; the D gene is possibly TRBD1 (6 bases). Sample: blood. CDR3 in DNA: TGCAGTGTCGGGGGGGGCGGGTCGGACACCATATATTTT. It encodes CSVGGGGSDTIYF.